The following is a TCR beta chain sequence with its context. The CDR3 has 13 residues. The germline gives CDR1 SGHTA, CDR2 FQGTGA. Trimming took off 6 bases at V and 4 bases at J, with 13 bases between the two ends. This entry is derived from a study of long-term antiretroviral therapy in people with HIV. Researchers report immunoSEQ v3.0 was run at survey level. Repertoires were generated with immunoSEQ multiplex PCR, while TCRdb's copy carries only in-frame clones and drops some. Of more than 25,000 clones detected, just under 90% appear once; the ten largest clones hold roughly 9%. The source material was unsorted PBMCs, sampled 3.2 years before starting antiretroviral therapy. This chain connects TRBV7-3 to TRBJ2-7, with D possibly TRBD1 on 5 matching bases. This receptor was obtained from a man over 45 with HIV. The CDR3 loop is CASSRDAGYEQYF. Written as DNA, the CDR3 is TGTGCCAGCAGTCGTGATGCAGGGTACGAGCAGTACTTC.